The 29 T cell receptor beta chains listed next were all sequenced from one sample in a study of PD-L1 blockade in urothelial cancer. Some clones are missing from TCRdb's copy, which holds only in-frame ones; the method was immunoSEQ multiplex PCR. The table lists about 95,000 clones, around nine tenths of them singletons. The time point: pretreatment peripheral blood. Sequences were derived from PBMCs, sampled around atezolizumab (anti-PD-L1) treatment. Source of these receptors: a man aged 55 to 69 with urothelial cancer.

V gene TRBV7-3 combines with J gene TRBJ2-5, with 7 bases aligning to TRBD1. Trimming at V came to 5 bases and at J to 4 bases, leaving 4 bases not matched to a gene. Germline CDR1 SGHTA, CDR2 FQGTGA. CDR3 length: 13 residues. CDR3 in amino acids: CASSRAGGETQYF. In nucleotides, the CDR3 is TGTGCCAGCAGCCGGGCAGGGGGAGAGACCCAGTACTTC.

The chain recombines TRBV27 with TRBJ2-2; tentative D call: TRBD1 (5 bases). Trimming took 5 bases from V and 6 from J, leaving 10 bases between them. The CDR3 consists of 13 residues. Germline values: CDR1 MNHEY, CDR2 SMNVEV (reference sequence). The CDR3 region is CASSLGRAGELFF. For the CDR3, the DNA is TGTGCCAGCAGTCTTGGCAGGGCCGGGGAGCTGTTTTTT.

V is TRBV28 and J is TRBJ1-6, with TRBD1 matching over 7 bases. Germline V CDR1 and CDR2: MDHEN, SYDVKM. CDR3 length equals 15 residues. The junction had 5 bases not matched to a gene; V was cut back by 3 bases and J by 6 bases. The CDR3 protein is CASSFTGAINSPLHF. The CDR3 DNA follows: TGTGCCAGCAGTTTTACAGGGGCTATTAATTCACCCCTCCACTTT. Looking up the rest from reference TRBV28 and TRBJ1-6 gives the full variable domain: DVKVTQSSRYLVKRTGEKVFLECVQDMDHENMFWYRQDPGLGLRLIYFSYDVKMKEKGDIPEGYSVSREKKERFSLILESASTNQTSMYLCASSFTGAINSPLHFGNGTRLTVT.

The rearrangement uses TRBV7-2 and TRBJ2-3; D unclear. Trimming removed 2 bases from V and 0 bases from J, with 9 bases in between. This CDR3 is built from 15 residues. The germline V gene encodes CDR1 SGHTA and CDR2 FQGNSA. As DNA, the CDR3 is TGTGCCAGCAGCTTACAGGTTGCCAGCACAGATACGCAGTATTTT. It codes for CASSLQVASTDTQYF.

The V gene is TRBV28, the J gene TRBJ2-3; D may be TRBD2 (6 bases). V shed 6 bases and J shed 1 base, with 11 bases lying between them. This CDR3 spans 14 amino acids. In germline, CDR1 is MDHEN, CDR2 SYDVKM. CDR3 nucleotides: TGTGCCAGCAGCTTTAGCGGAGGCACAGATACGCAGTATTTT. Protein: CASSFSGGTDTQYF.

In DNA form, the CDR3 reads TGTGCCAGCAGCTTAGAGCCAGGTAATCAGCCCCAGCATTTT. This encodes CASSLEPGNQPQHF. This chain connects TRBV7-2 to TRBJ1-5; D ambiguous. The CDR3 is 14 residues long. Trimming removed 1 base at V and 4 bases at J, with 8 bases between. Germline CDR1 is SGHTA and CDR2 is FQGNSA. The variable domain in full, with the rest retrieved from reference TRBV7-2 and TRBJ1-5, is GAGVSQSPSNKVTEKGKDVELRCDPISGHTALYWYRQSLGQGLEFLIYFQGNSAPDKSGLPSDRFSAERTGGSVSTLTIQRTQQEDSAVYLCASSLEPGNQPQHFGDGTRLSIL.

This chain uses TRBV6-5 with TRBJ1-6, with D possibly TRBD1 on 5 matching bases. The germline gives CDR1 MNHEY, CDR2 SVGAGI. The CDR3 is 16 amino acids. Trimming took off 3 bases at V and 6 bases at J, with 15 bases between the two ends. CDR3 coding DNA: TGTGCCAGCAGTTATCAGGGTAGTGGGTCTAATTCACCCCTCCACTTT. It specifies CASSYQGSGSNSPLHF.

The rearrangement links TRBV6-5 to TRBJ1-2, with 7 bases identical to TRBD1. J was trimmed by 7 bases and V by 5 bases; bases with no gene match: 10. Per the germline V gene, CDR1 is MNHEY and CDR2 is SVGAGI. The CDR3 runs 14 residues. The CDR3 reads CASSTGVIVGGYTF. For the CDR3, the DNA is TGTGCCAGCAGTACAGGGGTCATCGTTGGTGGCTACACCTTC.

CDR3: CASSSGTGVYYGYTF. The DNA for the CDR3 is TGTGCCAGCAGCTCCGGGACAGGGGTGTACTATGGCTACACCTTC. The chain links TRBV5-6 to TRBJ1-2; 10 bases line up with TRBD1. This CDR3 comprises 15 residues. Unmatched junction bases numbered 5, after V lost 3 bases and J lost 3 bases. Germline CDR1 is SGHDT and CDR2 is YYEEEE. Combining the CDR3 with reference TRBV5-6 and TRBJ1-2 gives the whole variable domain DAGVTQSPTHLIKTRGQQVTLRCSPKSGHDTVSWYQQALGQGPQFIFQYYEEEERQRGNFPDRFSGHQFPNYSSELNVNALLLGDSALYLCASSSGTGVYYGYTFGSGTRLTVV.

The CDR3 coding sequence is TGTGCCAGCAGCTCCGTTTTAAACTATGGCTACACCTTC. It translates to CASSSVLNYGYTF. The chain carries TRBV7-8 and TRBJ1-2; no clear D gene. The CDR3 sequence is 13 residues long. The V and J ends lost 4 bases and 2 bases respectively, with 8 bases between them. Germline CDR1 and CDR2: SGHVS and FQNEAQ.

The CDR3 bases are TGTGCCAGTAGTCCAGGACTAGTAACCGGGGAGCTGTTTTTT. Amino acid sequence: CASSPGLVTGELFF. This chain connects TRBV19 to TRBJ2-2, with 7 bases aligning to TRBD2. V shed 5 bases and J 5 bases; nucleotides not matched to a gene: 5. CDR1 and CDR2 from the germline V gene are LNHDA and SQIVND (reference sequence). The CDR3 has 14 amino acids.

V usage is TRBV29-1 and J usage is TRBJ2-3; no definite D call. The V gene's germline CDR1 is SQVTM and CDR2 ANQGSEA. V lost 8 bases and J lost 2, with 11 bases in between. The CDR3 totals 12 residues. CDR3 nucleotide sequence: TGCAGCTTCTCTAGTTTCACAGATACGCAGTATTTT. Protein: CSFSSFTDTQYF.

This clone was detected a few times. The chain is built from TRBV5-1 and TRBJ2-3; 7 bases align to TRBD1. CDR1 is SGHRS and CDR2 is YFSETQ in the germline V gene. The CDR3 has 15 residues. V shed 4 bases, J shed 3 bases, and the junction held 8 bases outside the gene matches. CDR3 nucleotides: TGCGCCAGCAGCGCCACAGGGGTTCGAACAGATACGCAGTATTTT. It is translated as CASSATGVRTDTQYF.

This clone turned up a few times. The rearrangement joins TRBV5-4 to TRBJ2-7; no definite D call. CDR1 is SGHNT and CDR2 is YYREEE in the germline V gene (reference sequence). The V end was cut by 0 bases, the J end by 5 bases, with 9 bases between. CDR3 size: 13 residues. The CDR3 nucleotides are TGTGCCAGCAGCTTGGCCCTAGGCAACGAGCAGTACTTC. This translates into CASSLALGNEQYF.

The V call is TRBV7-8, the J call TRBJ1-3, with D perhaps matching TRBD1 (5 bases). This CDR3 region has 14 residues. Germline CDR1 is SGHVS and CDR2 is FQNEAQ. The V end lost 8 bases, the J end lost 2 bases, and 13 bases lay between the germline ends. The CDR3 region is CASSQGIAGNTIYF. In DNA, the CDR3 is TGTGCCAGCTCCCAGGGCATTGCTGGAAACACCATATATTTT.

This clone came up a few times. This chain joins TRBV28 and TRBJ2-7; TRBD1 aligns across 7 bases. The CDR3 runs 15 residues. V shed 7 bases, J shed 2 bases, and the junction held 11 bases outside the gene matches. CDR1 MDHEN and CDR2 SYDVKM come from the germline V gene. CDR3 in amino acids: CASKSVGTVTYEQYF. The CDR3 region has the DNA TGTGCCAGCAAATCTGTAGGGACAGTCACCTACGAGCAGTACTTC.

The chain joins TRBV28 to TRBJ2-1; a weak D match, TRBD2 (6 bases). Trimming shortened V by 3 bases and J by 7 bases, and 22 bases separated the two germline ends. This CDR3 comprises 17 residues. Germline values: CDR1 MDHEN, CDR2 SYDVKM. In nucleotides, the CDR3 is TGTGCCAGCAGTTTCCCCATGGGTAGCGGCCCGTTGAATGAGCAGTTCTTC. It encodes CASSFPMGSGPLNEQFF.

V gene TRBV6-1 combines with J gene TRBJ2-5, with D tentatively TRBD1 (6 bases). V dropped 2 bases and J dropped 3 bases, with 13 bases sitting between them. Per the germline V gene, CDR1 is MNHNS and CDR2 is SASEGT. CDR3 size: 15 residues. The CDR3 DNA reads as TGTGCCAGCAGTGAATGGGACAAGGGGGAAGAGACCCAGTACTTC. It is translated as CASSEWDKGEETQYF.

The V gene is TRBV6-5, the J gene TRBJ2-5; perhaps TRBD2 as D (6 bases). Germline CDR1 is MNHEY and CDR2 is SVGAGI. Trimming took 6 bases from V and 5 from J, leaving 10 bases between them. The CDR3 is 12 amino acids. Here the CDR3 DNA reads TGTGCCAGCAGCCGCCGGGGGGAGACCCAGTACTTC. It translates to CASSRRGETQYF.

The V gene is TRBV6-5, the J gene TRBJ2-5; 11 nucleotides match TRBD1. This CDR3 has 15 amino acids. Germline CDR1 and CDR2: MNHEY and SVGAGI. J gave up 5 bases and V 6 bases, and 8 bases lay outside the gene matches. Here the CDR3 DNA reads TGTGCCAGCAGAGGGACAGGGGGTTTTAAGGAGACCCAGTACTTC. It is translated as CASRGTGGFKETQYF.

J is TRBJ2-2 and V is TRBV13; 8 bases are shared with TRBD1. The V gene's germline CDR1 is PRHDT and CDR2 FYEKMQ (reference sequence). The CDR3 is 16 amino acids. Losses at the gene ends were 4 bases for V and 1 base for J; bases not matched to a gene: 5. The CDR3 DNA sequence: TGTGCCAGCAGCTCCTCGGGGACAGGGAACACCGGGGAGCTGTTTTTT. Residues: CASSSSGTGNTGELFF.

CDR3: CSANRGETQYF. The CDR3 DNA reads TGCAGTGCTAACAGGGGGGAGACCCAGTACTTC. The chain joins TRBV20-1 to TRBJ2-5, with TRBD1 matching 8 bases. Trimming removed 4 bases from V and 5 bases from J; junction bases left unmatched: 0. CDR1 DFQATT and CDR2 SNEGSKA come from the germline V gene (reference sequence). CDR3 length: 11 residues.

CDR3 loop: CASSLGTVYGYTF. DNA of the CDR3: TGTGCCAGCAGTTTGGGGACAGTCTATGGCTACACCTTC. The rearrangement links TRBV28 to TRBJ1-2; 7 bases map to TRBD1. The V gene end was trimmed by 3 bases and the J gene end by 4 bases; junction bases not matched to a gene: 2. The germline V gene encodes CDR1 MDHEN and CDR2 SYDVKM. The CDR3 extends over 13 amino acids.

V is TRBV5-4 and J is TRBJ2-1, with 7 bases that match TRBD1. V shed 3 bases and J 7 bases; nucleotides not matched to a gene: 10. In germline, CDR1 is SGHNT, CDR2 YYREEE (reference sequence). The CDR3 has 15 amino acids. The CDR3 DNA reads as TGTGCCAGCAGCTCGAAAAGGACAGGAGGAAATGAGCAGTTCTTC. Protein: CASSSKRTGGNEQFF.

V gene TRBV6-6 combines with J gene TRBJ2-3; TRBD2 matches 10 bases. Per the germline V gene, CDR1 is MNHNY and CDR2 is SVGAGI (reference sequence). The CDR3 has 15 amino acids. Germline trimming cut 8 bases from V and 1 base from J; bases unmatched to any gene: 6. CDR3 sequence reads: CASDSGGAGTDTQYF. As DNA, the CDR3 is TGTGCCAGCGACAGCGGGGGGGCCGGCACAGATACGCAGTATTTT.

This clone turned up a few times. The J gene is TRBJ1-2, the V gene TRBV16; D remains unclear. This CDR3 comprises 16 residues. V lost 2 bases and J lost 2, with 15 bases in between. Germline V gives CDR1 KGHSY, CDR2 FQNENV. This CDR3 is CASSQPYREGNYGYTF. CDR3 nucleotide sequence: TGTGCCAGCAGCCAACCCTATCGTGAGGGCAACTATGGCTACACCTTC.

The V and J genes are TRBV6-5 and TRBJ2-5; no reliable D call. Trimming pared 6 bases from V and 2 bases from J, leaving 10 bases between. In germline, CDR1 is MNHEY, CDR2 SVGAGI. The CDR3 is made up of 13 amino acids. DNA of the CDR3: TGTGCCAGCAGGGCTGCCATACAAGAGACCCAGTACTTC. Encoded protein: CASRAAIQETQYF.

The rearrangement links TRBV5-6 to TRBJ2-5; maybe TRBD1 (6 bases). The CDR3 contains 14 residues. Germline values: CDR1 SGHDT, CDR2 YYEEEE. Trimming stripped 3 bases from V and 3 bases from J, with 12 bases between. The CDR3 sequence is CASSSTGAEETQYF. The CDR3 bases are TGTGCCAGCAGCTCGACAGGAGCTGAAGAGACCCAGTACTTC.

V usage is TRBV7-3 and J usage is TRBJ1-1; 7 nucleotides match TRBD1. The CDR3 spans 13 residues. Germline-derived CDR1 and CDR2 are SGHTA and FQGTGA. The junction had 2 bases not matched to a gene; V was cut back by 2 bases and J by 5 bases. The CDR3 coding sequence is TGTGCCAGCAGCTTACGCAGGGGGACTGAAGCTTTCTTT. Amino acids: CASSLRRGTEAFF.